This T cell receptor (beta chain) was obtained from a study of blood T cell repertoires in COVID-19. The wider study: Both acute and convalescent COVID-19 samples were obtained from the United States, Italy and Spain. T cells, B-cell-depleted T cells, or PBMCs provided the cDNA or gDNA that served as material.

V gave up 5 bases and J gave up 1 base, with 15 bases separating them. The V gene's germline CDR1 is LGHDT and CDR2 YNNKEL (reference sequence). This CDR3 spans 16 amino acids. Profiled with immunoSEQ multiplex PCR; TCRdb holds only in-frame clones, not every one. In the table there are some 87,000 clones, approximately 80% of which are singletons. The TCR sequence derives from a human donor in a cohort sampled during active COVID-19. Sequenced: peripheral blood. The chain employs TRBV3-1 (or the pseudogene TRBV3-2) and TRBJ1-5; perhaps TRBD1 as D (5 bases). The CDR3 sequence is CASSSGSSGSNQPQHF. The CDR3 DNA reads as TGTGCCAGCAGCTCAGGGTCCTCAGGGAGCAATCAGCCCCAGCATTTT.